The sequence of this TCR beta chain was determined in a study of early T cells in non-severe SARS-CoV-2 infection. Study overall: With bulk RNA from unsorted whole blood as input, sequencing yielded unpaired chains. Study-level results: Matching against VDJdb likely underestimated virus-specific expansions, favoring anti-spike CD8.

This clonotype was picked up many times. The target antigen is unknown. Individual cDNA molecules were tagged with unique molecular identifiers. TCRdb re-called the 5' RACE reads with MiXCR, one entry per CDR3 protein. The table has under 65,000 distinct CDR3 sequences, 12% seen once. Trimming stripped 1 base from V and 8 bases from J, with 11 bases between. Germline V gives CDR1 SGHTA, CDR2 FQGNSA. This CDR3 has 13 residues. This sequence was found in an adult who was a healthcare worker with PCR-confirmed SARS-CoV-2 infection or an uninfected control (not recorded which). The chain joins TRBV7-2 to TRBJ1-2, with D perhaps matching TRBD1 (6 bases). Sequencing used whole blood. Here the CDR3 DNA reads TGTGCCAGCAGCTTAGGAGGGGGGCGAGGCTACACCTTC. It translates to CASSLGGGRGYTF. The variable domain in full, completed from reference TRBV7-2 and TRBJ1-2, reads GAGVSQSPSNKVTEKGKDVELRCDPISGHTALYWYRQSLGQGLEFLIYFQGNSAPDKSGLPSDRFSAERTGGSVSTLTIQRTQQEDSAVYLCASSLGGGRGYTFGSGTRLTVV.